Below, 14 T cell receptor beta chains from the same sample are listed, as sequenced in a study of shared clonotypes between healthy human individuals. Profiled with immunoSEQ multiplex PCR; TCRdb holds only in-frame clones, not every one. This sample has roughly 2.5 million clones, with approximately 92% found just once. Sample: naive CD4+ T cells sorted from blood. Subset here: CD45RA+ positively selected. These receptors were taken from a man younger than 35 in good health.

This rearrangement joins TRBV4-1 to TRBJ2-3; tentative D call: TRBD2 (6 bases). The CDR3 is made up of 13 amino acids. Trimming stripped 4 bases from V and 4 bases from J, with 9 bases between. Germline V gene data show CDR1 as MGHRA and CDR2 as YSYEKL. As DNA, the CDR3 is TGCGCCAGCAGCCTGGGACTCCCAGATACGCAGTATTTT. Amino acids: CASSLGLPDTQYF.

This clone was seen once. The chain combines TRBV5-1 with TRBJ2-1; 10 bases map to TRBD1. Unmatched junction bases numbered 4, after V lost 5 bases and J lost 2 bases. The length of the CDR3 is 15 residues. The germline gives CDR1 SGHRS, CDR2 YFSETQ. The CDR3 DNA is TGCGCCAGCAGGTCGGGGACAGGGGCCTACAATGAGCAGTTCTTC. This codes for CASRSGTGAYNEQFF.

About this clone itself: Other DNA sequences from this sample encode an identical CDR3 as well. The rearrangement joins TRBV6-5 to TRBJ2-6, with a possible D match to TRBD1 (6 bases). V was pared by 0 bases and J by 2 bases, with 8 bases between. CDR3 length: 16 amino acids. CDR1 and CDR2 (germline): MNHEY, SVGAGI. The CDR3 is CASSYSSGAGANVLTF. In DNA, the CDR3 is TGTGCCAGCAGTTACTCTTCAGGGGCTGGGGCCAACGTCCTGACTTTC.

This chain links TRBV11-2 with TRBJ2-7; D might be TRBD1 (6 bases). Germline CDR1 is SGHAT and CDR2 is FQNNGV. The CDR3 length is 13 residues. Trimming took off 1 base at V and 6 bases at J, with 10 bases between the two ends. The CDR3 protein is CASSLGLQGEQYF. The CDR3 nucleotides read TGTGCCAGCAGCTTAGGTTTACAGGGCGAGCAGTACTTC.

The rearrangement links TRBV5-4 to TRBJ2-7; D is unclear. CDR1 and CDR2 from the germline V gene are SGHNT and YYREEE (reference sequence). Trimming removed 4 bases at V and 2 bases at J, with 7 bases between. The CDR3 runs to 12 residues. CDR3 protein: CASSGGPYEQYF. CDR3 sequence (DNA): TGTGCCAGCAGCGGTGGCCCCTACGAGCAGTACTTC.

The chain is built from TRBV21-1 and TRBJ1-6. TRBV21-1 is a pseudogene segment. The length of the CDR3 is 15 residues. CDR3 sequence (DNA): TGTGCCAGCAGCAAAGCGGGGACCTTATATTCACCCCTCCACTTT. It is translated as CASSKAGTLYSPLHF.

The J gene is TRBJ1-6, the V gene TRBV4-3; D perhaps matches TRBD1 (6 bases). Germline assignment: CDR1 LGHNA and CDR2 YSLEER. This CDR3 has 15 residues. V was trimmed by 0 bases and J by 6 bases, leaving 9 bases between them. The CDR3 coding sequence is TGCGCCAGCAGCCAAGATGGGACAAGTAATTCACCCCTCCACTTT. Translation: CASSQDGTSNSPLHF.

The rearrangement joins TRBV11-2 to TRBJ2-2; no clear D gene. Germline loops: CDR1 SGHAT, CDR2 FQNNGV. The CDR3 has 14 amino acids. V was shortened by 1 base and J by 3 bases, with 6 bases between the two germline ends. In DNA, the CDR3 is TGTGCCAGCAGCTTAGGTTCATACACCGGGGAGCTGTTTTTT. Translated, it gives CASSLGSYTGELFF.

This chain joins TRBV10-3 and TRBJ2-7; D may correspond to TRBD1 or TRBD2 (6 bases each). The CDR3 extends over 16 amino acids. V lost 11 bases to trimming and J lost 11 bases, with 34 bases between them. Germline CDR1 ENHRY, CDR2 SYGVKD. The DNA for the CDR3 is TGTGCCGCGGGACGGGACATCTCCCCTACGAGCAGTCCGGAGTACTTC. Translation gives CAAGRDISPTSSPEYF.

This clone was found once. The chain employs TRBV7-9 and TRBJ2-5; the D is unclear. Trimming took off 0 bases at V and 3 bases at J, with 8 bases between the two ends. Germline values: CDR1 SEHNR, CDR2 FQNEAQ (reference sequence). The CDR3 covers 14 residues. DNA for the CDR3: TGTGCCAGCAGCTTAGCGGCAGAAGAAGAGACCCAGTACTTC. Translation gives CASSLAAEEETQYF.

This rearrangement joins TRBV5-6 to TRBJ2-5, with 8 bases that match TRBD1. CDR1 and CDR2 from the germline V gene are SGHDT and YYEEEE. The length of the CDR3 is 13 residues. V lost 4 bases to trimming and J lost 5 bases; unmatched junction nucleotides: 4. The DNA for the CDR3 is TGTGCCAGCAGCCCGGACAGGGAGGAGACCCAGTACTTC. Protein: CASSPDREETQYF.

This chain uses TRBV4-1 with TRBJ2-3; TRBD1 aligns across 9 bases. The CDR3 runs to 15 residues. With V trimmed by 1 base and J by 3 bases, 2 bases remained unmatched. In germline, CDR1 is MGHRA, CDR2 YSYEKL. The CDR3 DNA is TGCGCCAGCAGCCAAGGGGACAGGGAAACAGATACGCAGTATTTT. As protein: CASSQGDRETDTQYF.

The chain joins TRBV5-6 to TRBJ2-2; 12 nucleotides match TRBD2. Per germline, CDR1 SGHDT and CDR2 YYEEEE. The ends lost 0 bases at V and 6 bases at J; junction bases unmatched: 6. The CDR3 extends over 17 amino acids. CDR3 sequence reads: CASSLANLAGGSGELFF. CDR3 nucleotide sequence: TGTGCCAGCAGCTTGGCCAATCTAGCGGGAGGGTCCGGGGAGCTGTTTTTT. Drawing the rest from reference TRBV5-6 and TRBJ2-2, the complete variable domain is DAGVTQSPTHLIKTRGQQVTLRCSPKSGHDTVSWYQQALGQGPQFIFQYYEEEERQRGNFPDRFSGHQFPNYSSELNVNALLLGDSALYLCASSLANLAGGSGELFFGEGSRLTVL.

This clone was recorded once. The chain employs TRBV6-6 and TRBJ2-7; D is perhaps TRBD1 (6 bases). The V end lost 6 bases, the J end lost 0 bases, and 15 bases lay between the germline ends. The CDR3 runs to 15 residues. Germline CDR1 reads MNHNY; CDR2 reads SVGAGI (reference sequence). CDR3 region: CASRSDRRSSYEQYF. The DNA for the CDR3 is TGTGCCAGCAGGTCCGACAGGAGGAGCTCCTACGAGCAGTACTTC.